This T cell receptor beta chain emerged from a study of blood T cells in healthy people across ages. Total RNA, at least 5.5 micrograms per sample, came from PBMCs. The use of a sample-barcoded 5' primer and a J-beta primer mix characterized a second PCR of roughly 6 to 11 cycles. A template-switch adaptor containing 12 random nucleotides labeled each cDNA molecule. A single record per CDR3 protein comes from TCRdb applying MiXCR to the 5' RACE reads. The sample holds hundreds of thousands of distinct CDR3 sequences, more than 45% seen once. Study-level findings and limits: Fewer expanded clones and more diversity marked long-lived versus aged donors. The lack of PBMC sorting stopped any conclusive naive versus antigen-experienced comparison.

Turning to this clonotype: The antigen is undetermined.

This receptor was taken from a man older than 75 in good health. Material: blood.

The CDR3 coding sequence is TGTGCCACCAGTGTTACTAATACCGGGGAGCTGTTTTTT. This translates into CATSVTNTGELFF. The chain employs TRBV24-1 and TRBJ2-2; D is uncertain. Germline assignment: CDR1 KGHDR and CDR2 SFDVKD. The length of the CDR3 is 13 residues. V was shortened by 5 bases and J by 5 bases, with 8 bases between the two germline ends.